Presented here are 15 T cell receptor beta chains from one specimen sequenced in a study of sequential checkpoint blockade in melanoma. TCRdb's table, derived via immunoSEQ multiplex PCR, lists solely in-frame clones and lacks some. The sample contains 13,000 or so clones, roughly 21% of which appear only once. Regarding treatment: randomized to nivolumab then ipilimumab (arm A) or the reverse (arm B). The material was tumor tissue (inferred from file names), obtained from a patient given nivolumab and ipilimumab in sequence. These receptors came from a human donor with melanoma.

This clone was seen more than once but under ten times. The V gene is TRBV28, the J gene TRBJ1-4, with unresolved D. CDR1 and CDR2 from the germline V gene are MDHEN and SYDVKM. The CDR3 consists of 15 residues. Trimming cost V 6 bases and J 4 bases, with 15 bases left between them. The chain's CDR3 is CASRKEPGSNEKLFF. CDR3 DNA sequence: TGTGCCAGCAGGAAGGAACCCGGTAGTAATGAAAAACTGTTTTTT.

This chain uses TRBV28 with TRBJ1-2; TRBD1 is a possible D gene (5 bases). CDR3 size: 14 residues. Germline V CDR1 and CDR2: MDHEN, SYDVKM. With 3 bases removed from V and 8 bases from J, the gap between germline ends came to 16 bases. Here the CDR3 reads CASSFQGLGMGYTF. CDR3 sequence (DNA): TGTGCCAGCAGTTTTCAGGGCCTAGGTATGGGCTACACCTTC.

A few counts support this clone. Here the CDR3 reads CASSQWTRQSNQPQHF. The CDR3 DNA sequence: TGTGCCAGCAGCCAATGGACTCGACAATCCAATCAGCCCCAGCATTTT. The chain joins TRBV11-3 to TRBJ1-5; D not resolved. Germline V CDR1 and CDR2: SGHNT, YENEEA. CDR3 length: 16 amino acids. V shed 5 bases and J shed 3 bases, with 17 bases lying between them.

This sequence joins TRBV6-8 and TRBJ1-5; weak D call: TRBD1 (5 bases). The CDR3 runs to 17 residues. Per the germline V gene, CDR1 is MNHGY and CDR2 is SAAAGT. V shed 5 bases and J shed 3 bases, with 20 bases lying between them. The CDR3 DNA reads TGTGCCAGCAGTGCCCGGCCATCGGGACGGGACAATCAGCCCCAGCATTTT. This gives the protein CASSARPSGRDNQPQHF.

This clone was seen only a few times. CDR3 in DNA: TGCGCCAGCAGCTTAGGGGGGAGGCCAGAGCAGTTCTTC. Its translation is CASSLGGRPEQFF. V gene TRBV23-1 combines with J gene TRBJ2-1, with D perhaps TRBD1 or TRBD2 (6 bases each). TRBV23-1 is filed as an ORF, its function uncertain. The CDR3 sequence is 13 residues long. The V gene lost 6 bases and the J gene lost 10 bases, with 16 bases spanning the gap.

This clone was seen repeatedly, ten times or more. The J gene is TRBJ1-6, the V gene TRBV11-3, with D uncertain. Trimming removed 4 bases at V and 9 bases at J, with 16 bases between. The length of the CDR3 is 15 residues. CDR1 and CDR2 from the germline V gene are SGHNT and YENEEA. The CDR3 is CASSSTTGSVSPLHF. In DNA, the CDR3 is TGTGCCAGCAGCTCTACAACGGGGTCGGTTTCACCCCTCCACTTT.

This sequence joins TRBV6-8 and TRBJ2-7; 8 nucleotides match TRBD1. Losses at the gene ends were 2 bases for V and 6 bases for J; bases not matched to a gene: 6. The CDR3 loop spans 14 amino acids. Germline CDR1 reads MNHGY; CDR2 reads SAAAGT. The CDR3 DNA reads TGTGCCAGCAGTTACCGGACAGGGTTGGGCGAGCAGTACTTC. Translated, it gives CASSYRTGLGEQYF.

The chain combines TRBV25-1 with TRBJ1-1, with D tentatively TRBD1 (5 bases). This CDR3 has 14 residues. In germline, CDR1 is MGHDK, CDR2 SYGVNS. V was trimmed by 5 bases and J by 4 bases, leaving 14 bases between them. The CDR3 sequence is CASSPQRGSTEAFF. The CDR3 nucleotides are TGTGCCAGCAGTCCTCAAAGGGGCAGCACTGAAGCTTTCTTT.

This clone has a handful of counts. The V and J genes are TRBV6-8 and TRBJ1-6; a weak D match, TRBD1 (6 bases). The CDR3 covers 14 residues. Trimming left V 2 bases short and J 7 bases short, with 9 bases between. In germline, CDR1 is MNHGY, CDR2 SAAAGT. Written as DNA, the CDR3 is TGTGCCAGCAGTTACAGGGGGGGAAATTCACCCCTCCACTTT. Its translation: CASSYRGGNSPLHF.

This chain uses TRBV6-8 with TRBJ2-7, with D tentatively TRBD2 (6 bases). Germline lookup yields CDR1 MNHGY and CDR2 SAAAGT. V was pared by 3 bases and J by 5 bases, with 17 bases between. There are 15 residues in the CDR3. CDR3 sequence (DNA): TGTGCCAGCAGTTATACCTTGGAGGGGTCCAACGAGCAGTACTTC. Its protein is CASSYTLEGSNEQYF.

This clone was observed a few times. The V gene is TRBV6-8, the J gene TRBJ2-1, with D possibly matching TRBD2 (6 bases). Per germline, CDR1 MNHGY and CDR2 SAAAGT. CDR3 length equals 15 residues. V was trimmed by 2 bases and J by 3 bases, leaving 11 bases between them. The CDR3, as DNA: TGTGCCAGCAGTTACGGGCAGGGACTCTACAATGAGCAGTTCTTC. Residues: CASSYGQGLYNEQFF.

CDR3 nucleotide sequence: TGTGCCAGTAGTTGGGGACAAAGACGGGACACCGGGGAGCTGTTTTTT. This translates into CASSWGQRRDTGELFF. J is TRBJ2-2 and V is TRBV19; tentative D call: TRBD1 (6 bases). The V gene's germline CDR1 is LNHDA and CDR2 SQIVND (reference sequence). V shed 5 bases and J shed 3 bases, with 16 bases lying between them. This CDR3 has 16 amino acids.

J is TRBJ1-5 and V is TRBV6-8; D unresolved. Trimming removed 6 bases from V and 3 bases from J, with 15 bases in between. The CDR3 consists of 15 residues. Looked up from germline, CDR1 is MNHGY and CDR2 is SAAAGT. As DNA, the CDR3 is TGTGCCAGCAGCCCCGGTGAGGTTAACAATCAGCCCCAGCATTTT. Translating it yields CASSPGEVNNQPQHF.

The chain uses TRBV5-1 and TRBJ2-3; D is unclear. The CDR3 spans 14 residues. Germline-derived CDR1 and CDR2 are SGHRS and YFSETQ. V lost 0 bases and J 1 base, leaving 6 bases between the germline ends. DNA for the CDR3: TGCGCCAGCAGCTTGGGGGTCGGCACAGATACGCAGTATTTT. The encoded protein is CASSLGVGTDTQYF. The whole variable domain, filled in from reference TRBV5-1 and TRBJ2-3, reads KAGVTQTPRYLIKTRGQQVTLSCSPISGHRSVSWYQQTPGQGLQFLFEYFSETQRNKGNFPGRFSGRQFSNSRSEMNVSTLELGDSALYLCASSLGVGTDTQYFGPGTRLTVL.

This clone was seen more than once but under ten times. The V and J genes are TRBV7-5 and TRBJ2-2; the D call TRBD1 from the table was never checked on the DNA. TRBV7-5 is deemed a pseudogene. The CDR3 is 15 residues long. This CDR3 reads CASSPRDRATGELFF. The CDR3 region has the DNA TGTGCCAGCAGCCCCCGGGACAGAGCGACCGGGGAGCTGTTTTTT.